This T cell receptor (beta chain) was obtained from a study of CDR3 diversity in severe acne. Germline CDR1 is LNHDA and CDR2 is SQIVND (reference sequence). With 5 bases removed from V and 1 base from J, the gap between germline ends came to 11 bases. CDR3 length equals 14 residues. Each CDR3 protein gets one entry after TCRdb re-called the PCR reads with MiXCR. The table shows 85,000 to 120,000 distinct CDR3 sequences, with about half occurring only once. There are many counts of this clonotype. The chain combines TRBV19 with TRBJ2-5, with D uncertain. The specimen sequenced was blood. This clonotype originated in a male donor with acne. CDR3: CASSSLSFQETQYF. DNA of the CDR3: TGTGCCAGTAGTTCATTGTCTTTCCAAGAGACCCAGTACTTC.